This TCR beta chain was documented in a study of radiotherapy plus CTLA-4 blockade in lung cancer. For the study at large: Objective responses were observed in 18% of patients, and disease control was achieved by 30% to 35%.

Using immunoSEQ multiplex PCR, the repertoire was profiled, and TCRdb retains in-frame clones only, with some absent. The repertoire holds nearly 95,000 clones, around 83% seen once, with about 25% in the top ten. V was shortened by 0 bases and J by 6 bases, with 17 bases between the two germline ends. The CDR3 has 16 residues. Germline CDR1 MNHEY, CDR2 SMNVEV (reference sequence). The chain employs TRBV27 and TRBJ1-2; D is perhaps TRBD1 (5 bases). The sequence derives from a human donor with non-small cell lung cancer that progressed on radiotherapy plus ipilimumab. Sequenced material: peripheral blood, taken from a patient treated with radiotherapy plus ipilimumab. This chain's CDR3 is CASSLSGTLLSDGYTF. DNA of the CDR3: TGTGCCAGCAGTTTATCCGGGACGCTGCTGAGCGATGGCTACACCTTC.